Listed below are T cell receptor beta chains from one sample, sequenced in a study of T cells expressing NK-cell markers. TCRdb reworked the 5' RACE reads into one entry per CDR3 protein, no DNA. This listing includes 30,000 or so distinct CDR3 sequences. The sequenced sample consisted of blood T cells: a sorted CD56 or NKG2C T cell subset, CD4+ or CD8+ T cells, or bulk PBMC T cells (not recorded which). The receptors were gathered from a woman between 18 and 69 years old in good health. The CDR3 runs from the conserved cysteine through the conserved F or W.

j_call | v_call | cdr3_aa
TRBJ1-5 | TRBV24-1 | CATTTKDGEDLYSNQPQHF
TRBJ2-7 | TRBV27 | CASSFQGEQYF
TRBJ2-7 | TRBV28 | CASRAYRTYEQYF
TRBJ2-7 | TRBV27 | CASSLFGTGGTLSYEQYF
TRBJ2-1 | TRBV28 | CASSGSLANEQFF
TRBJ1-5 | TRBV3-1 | CASSSGPNQPQHF
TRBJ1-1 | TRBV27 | CASSPGTVNTEAFF
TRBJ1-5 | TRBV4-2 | CASSNRDRGHQPQHF
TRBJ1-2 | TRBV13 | CASYTGEGYGYTF
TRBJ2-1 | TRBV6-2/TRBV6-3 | CASSYNYYGTGGTNNEQFF
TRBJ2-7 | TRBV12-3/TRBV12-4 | CASTQGISYEQYF
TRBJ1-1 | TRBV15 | CATSRDPGGTEAFF
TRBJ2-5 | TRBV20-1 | CSARVGREDRMEETQYF
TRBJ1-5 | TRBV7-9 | CASSEPGQGQPQHF
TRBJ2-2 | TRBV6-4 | CASSDFGGSTGELFF
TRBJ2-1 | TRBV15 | CATSRPGRGDNEQFF
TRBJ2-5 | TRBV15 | CATSKPGTAAKQETQYF
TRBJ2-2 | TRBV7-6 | CASSVPSVSGTGELFF
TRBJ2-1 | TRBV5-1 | CASSSSGASSYNEQFF
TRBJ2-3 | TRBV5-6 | CASSVRGPTDTQYF
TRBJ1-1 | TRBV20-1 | CSARDRRMNTEAFF
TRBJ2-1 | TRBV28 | CASSSFTRTLGAWDNEQFF
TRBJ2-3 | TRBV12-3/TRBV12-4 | CASTPSGTPKDTQYF